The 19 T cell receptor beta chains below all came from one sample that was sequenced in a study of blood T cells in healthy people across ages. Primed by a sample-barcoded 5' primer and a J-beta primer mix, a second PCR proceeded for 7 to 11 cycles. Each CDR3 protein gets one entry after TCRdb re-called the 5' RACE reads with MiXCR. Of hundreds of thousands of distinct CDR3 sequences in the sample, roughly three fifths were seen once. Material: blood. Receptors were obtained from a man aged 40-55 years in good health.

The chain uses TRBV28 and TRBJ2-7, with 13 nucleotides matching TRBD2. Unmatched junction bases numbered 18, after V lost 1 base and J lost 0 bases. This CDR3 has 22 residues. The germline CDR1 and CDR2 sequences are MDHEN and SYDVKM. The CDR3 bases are TGTGCCAGCAGTTTATCCGTGCTCTCGTCGGGACTAGCGGGAAAGAGCTCCTACGAGCAGTACTTC. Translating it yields CASSLSVLSSGLAGKSSYEQYF.

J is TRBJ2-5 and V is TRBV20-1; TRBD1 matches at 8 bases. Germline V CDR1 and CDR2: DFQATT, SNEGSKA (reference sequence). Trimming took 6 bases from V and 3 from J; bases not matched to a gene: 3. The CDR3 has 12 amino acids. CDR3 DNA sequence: TGCAGTGCCCGGACAGGGAAAGAGACCCAGTACTTC. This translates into CSARTGKETQYF.

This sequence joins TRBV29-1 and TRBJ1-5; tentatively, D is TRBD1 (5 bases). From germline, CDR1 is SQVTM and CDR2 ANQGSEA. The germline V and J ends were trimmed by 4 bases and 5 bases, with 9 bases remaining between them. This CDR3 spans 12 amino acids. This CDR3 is CSVVVGDQPQHF. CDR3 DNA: TGCAGCGTTGTTGTAGGGGATCAGCCCCAGCATTTT.

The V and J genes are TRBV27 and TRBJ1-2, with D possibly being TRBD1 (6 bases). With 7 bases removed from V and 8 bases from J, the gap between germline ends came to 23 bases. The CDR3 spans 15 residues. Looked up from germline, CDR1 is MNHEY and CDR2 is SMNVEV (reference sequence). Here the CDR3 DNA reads TGTGCCAGCACACCTAGGGGGGCGCGTTCCGGCGGCTACACCTTC. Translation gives CASTPRGARSGGYTF.

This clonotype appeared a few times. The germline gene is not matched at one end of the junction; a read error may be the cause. CDR3 amino acids: CATSGDRAYEQFF. The CDR3, as DNA: TGTGCCACCAGCGGAGACAGGGCGTATGAGCAGTTCTTC. This sequence joins TRBV15 and TRBJ2-1, with 7 bases aligning to TRBD1. The CDR3 has 13 residues. Germline loops: CDR1 LNHNV, CDR2 YYDKDF (reference sequence).

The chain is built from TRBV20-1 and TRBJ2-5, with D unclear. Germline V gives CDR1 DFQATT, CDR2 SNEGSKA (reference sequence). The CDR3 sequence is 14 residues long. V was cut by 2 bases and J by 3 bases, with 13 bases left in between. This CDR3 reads CSARRFRTEETQYF. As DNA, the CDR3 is TGCAGTGCTAGACGTTTCAGGACCGAAGAGACCCAGTACTTC.

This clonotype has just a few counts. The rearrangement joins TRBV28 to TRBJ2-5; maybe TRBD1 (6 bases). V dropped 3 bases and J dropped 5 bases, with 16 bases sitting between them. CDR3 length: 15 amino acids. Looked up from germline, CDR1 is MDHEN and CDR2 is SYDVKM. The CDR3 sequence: CASSLPTGKWETQYF. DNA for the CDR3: TGTGCCAGCAGTTTGCCCACAGGGAAATGGGAGACCCAGTACTTC.

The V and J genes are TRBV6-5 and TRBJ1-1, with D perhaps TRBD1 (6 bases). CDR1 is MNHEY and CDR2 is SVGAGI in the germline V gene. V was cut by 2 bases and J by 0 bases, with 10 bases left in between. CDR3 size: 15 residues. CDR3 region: CASSYRGLMNTEAFF. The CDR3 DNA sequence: TGTGCCAGCAGTTACCGGGGGCTTATGAACACTGAAGCTTTCTTT.

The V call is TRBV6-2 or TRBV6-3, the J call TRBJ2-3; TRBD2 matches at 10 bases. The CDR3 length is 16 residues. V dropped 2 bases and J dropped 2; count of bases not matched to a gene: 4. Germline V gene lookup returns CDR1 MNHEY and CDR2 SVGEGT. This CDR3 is CASSYPGLAFTDTQYF. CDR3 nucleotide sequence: TGTGCCAGCAGTTACCCGGGACTAGCGTTCACAGATACGCAGTATTTT.

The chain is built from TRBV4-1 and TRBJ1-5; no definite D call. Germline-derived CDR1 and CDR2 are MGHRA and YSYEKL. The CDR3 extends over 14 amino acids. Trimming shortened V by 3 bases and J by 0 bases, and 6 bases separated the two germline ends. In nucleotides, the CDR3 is TGCGCCAGCAGCCAGGGCTATAGCAATCAGCCCCAGCATTTT. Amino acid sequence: CASSQGYSNQPQHF.

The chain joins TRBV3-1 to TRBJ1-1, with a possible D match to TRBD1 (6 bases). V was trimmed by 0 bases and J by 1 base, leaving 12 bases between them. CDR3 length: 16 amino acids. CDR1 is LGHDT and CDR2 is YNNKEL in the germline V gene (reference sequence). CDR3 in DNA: TGTGCCAGCAGCCAAGAGGCCGGGACAACGAACACTGAAGCTTTCTTT. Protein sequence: CASSQEAGTTNTEAFF.

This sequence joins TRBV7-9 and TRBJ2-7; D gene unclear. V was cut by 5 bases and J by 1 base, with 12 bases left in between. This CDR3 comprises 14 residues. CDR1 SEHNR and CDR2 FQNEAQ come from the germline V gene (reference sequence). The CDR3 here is CASSPRELSYEQYF. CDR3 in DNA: TGTGCCAGCAGCCCCCGCGAGCTGTCCTACGAGCAGTACTTC.

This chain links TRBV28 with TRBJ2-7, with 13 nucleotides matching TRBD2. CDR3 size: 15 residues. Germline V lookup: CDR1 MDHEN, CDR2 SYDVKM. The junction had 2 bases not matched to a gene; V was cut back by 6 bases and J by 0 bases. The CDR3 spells CASRRTSGSSYEQYF. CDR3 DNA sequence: TGTGCCAGCAGGCGGACTAGCGGGAGCTCCTACGAGCAGTACTTC.

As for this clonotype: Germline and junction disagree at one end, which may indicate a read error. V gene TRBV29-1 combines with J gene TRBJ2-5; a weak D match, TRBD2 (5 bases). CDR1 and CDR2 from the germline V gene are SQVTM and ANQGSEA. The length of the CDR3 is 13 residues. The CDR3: CSVSGRLGYEQYF. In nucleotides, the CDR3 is TGCAGCGTTAGCGGACGCCTAGGCTACGAGCAGTACTTT.

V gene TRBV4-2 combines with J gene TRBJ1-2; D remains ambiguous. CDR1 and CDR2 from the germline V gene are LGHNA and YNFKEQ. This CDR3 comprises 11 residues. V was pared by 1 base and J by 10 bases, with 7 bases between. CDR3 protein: CASSQGGNYTF. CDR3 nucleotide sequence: TGTGCCAGCAGCCAAGGAGGAAACTACACCTTC.

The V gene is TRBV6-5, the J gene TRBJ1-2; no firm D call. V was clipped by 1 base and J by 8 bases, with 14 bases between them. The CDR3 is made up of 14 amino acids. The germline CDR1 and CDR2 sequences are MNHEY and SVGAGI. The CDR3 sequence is CASSYLANSGGYTF. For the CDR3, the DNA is TGTGCCAGCAGTTACTTGGCAAACAGTGGGGGCTACACCTTC.

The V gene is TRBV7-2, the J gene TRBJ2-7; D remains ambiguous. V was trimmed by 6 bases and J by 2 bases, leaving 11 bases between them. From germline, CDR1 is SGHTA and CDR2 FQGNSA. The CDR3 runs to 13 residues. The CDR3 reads CASSKTATYEQYF. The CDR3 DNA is TGTGCCAGCAGTAAAACAGCCACCTACGAGCAGTACTTC.

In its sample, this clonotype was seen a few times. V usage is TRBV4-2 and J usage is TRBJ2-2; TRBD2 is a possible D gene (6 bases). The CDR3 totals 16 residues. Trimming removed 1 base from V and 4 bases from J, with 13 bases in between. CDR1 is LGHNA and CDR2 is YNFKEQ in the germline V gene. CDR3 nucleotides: TGTGCCAGCAGCCAAGCAACGGGAGCGGCCACCGGGGAGCTGTTTTTT. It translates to CASSQATGAATGELFF.

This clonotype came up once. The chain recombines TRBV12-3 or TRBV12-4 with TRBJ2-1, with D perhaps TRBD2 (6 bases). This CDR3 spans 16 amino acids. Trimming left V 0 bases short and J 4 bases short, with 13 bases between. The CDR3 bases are TGTGCCAGCAGTTTAGCGGCGGGACTGAATTACAATGAGCAGTTCTTC. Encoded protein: CASSLAAGLNYNEQFF.